Sequencing of this T cell receptor beta chain was carried out in a study of blood T cell repertoires in COVID-19 (dated by TCRdb to about 2020). In terms of the full investigation: Samples from collaborators originated in the United States, Italy and Spain and spanned both the acute and convalescent phases of COVID-19. The prospective study material was composed of cDNA or gDNA derived from T cells, B-cell-depleted T cells, or PBMCs. The repertoires were released in a freely available public database meant as a resource for research on the immune response to SARS-CoV-2. Where available, HLA class I and class II types were obtained from metadata supplied by the sample provider rather than from assay-based typing. Deeply sampled blood TCRbeta repertoires from subjects exposed to, actively infected with, or recovered from COVID-19 were included in the dataset. The sample metadata nearly always contained a de-identified subject ID, COVID-19 status, age in years and sex. The samples were drawn from the first 160 participants of the ongoing ImmuneRACE study and from 950 to 1,500 subjects provided by 6 global collaborators. On the study overall, not on this receptor specifically: The amount of clinical and demographic metadata varied by source and participant and was provided uncurated.

The germline V gene sets CDR1 to MGHRA and CDR2 to YSYEKL. The CDR3 numbers 16 residues from cysteine through phenylalanine. Just the 48-base CDR3 DNA is kept, in frame starting at base 1. Trimming accounts for 3 bases at V and 2 bases at J, while the number of junction bases matched to no gene is 3. On this clone: What antigen it recognizes has not been identified. No base-level quality is on record; no much larger clone is a single base apart.

TCRbeta CDR3 regions were amplified from genomic DNA using the immunoSEQ Assay, a bias-controlled multiplex PCR. In the source study's methods: The number of nucleated cells in each sample was estimated from the amplification of reference gene primers within the assay. To quantify the absolute abundance of each unique TCRbeta CDR3 rearrangement, sequence reads were collapsed and filtered. For each sample, productive Simpson clonality was calculated as the square root of Simpson's diversity index across productive rearrangements. Drawn from immuneACCESS, this table holds only the in-frame rearrangements with V and J called that TCRdb kept. Clones are partly lost; checked studies trace under half to an unresolved V gene and leave the rest unexplained. That table is the source of V, J and clone size, and D and trimming were worked out from the DNA. This sample lists roughly 240,000 clones; about nine tenths were detected once. The ten largest clones take up roughly 1.6% of the sample.

Another Seattle source contributed samples from volunteer blood donors who had recovered from COVID-19. Each collaborating institution followed its own protocols to collect whole blood in K2EDTA tubes. For TCRbeta analysis, collaborators shipped samples in one of three forms: frozen whole blood, isolated PBMCs, or DNA extracted from either of those sample types. Sequenced: peripheral blood. The receptor was isolated from a woman in her fifties or sixties who had recovered from COVID-19. Recombination linked TRBV4-1 to TRBJ2-3, with 12 middle bases fitting TRBD2. Read as DNA, the sequence is TGCGCCAGCAGCCAGCGACTAGCGGGGGACACAGATACGCAGTATTTT. This yields the protein CASSQRLAGDTDTQYF.